This is a list of T cell receptor beta chains from one sample in a study of blood T cell repertoires in COVID-19. Only in-frame clones appear in the TCRdb table, and some are missing; sequencing was by immunoSEQ multiplex PCR. The top ten hold about 17% of the sample, which has more than 100,000 clones, roughly 89% seen once. The sample was peripheral blood. These receptors all come from a man aged 50-60 years with active or convalescent COVID-19. CDR3s include the opening cysteine and the closing phenylalanine or tryptophan. A D gene is named only where the DNA matches it firmly. Size values are once, few and many counts, or a class for expanded clones, and some rows have none.

j_call	v_call	d_call	clone_size	cdr3_nt	cdr3_aa
TRBJ1-6	TRBV7-8	NA	NA	TGTGCCAGCAGCCCACCCGTTTGGGGGGGCTTAGGTAATTCACCCCTCCACTTT	CASSPPVWGGLGNSPLHF
TRBJ1-3	TRBV15	NA	NA	TGTGCCACCACTTTCTCGGTCTCTGGAAACACCATATATTTT	CATTFSVSGNTIYF
TRBJ2-2	TRBV24-1	NA	NA	TGTGCCACCAGTGACTCCGCCACAGGCGTTCGCACCGGGGAGCTGTTTTTT	CATSDSATGVRTGELFF
TRBJ2-1	TRBV5-1	TRBD1	NA	TGCGCCAGCAGCTTGGGGACAGGGACCAATGAGCAGTTCTTC	CASSLGTGTNEQFF
TRBJ1-6	TRBV19	NA	NA	TGTGCCAGTAGTATTAACCGGGACTTCCAACTTAATTCACCCCTCCACTTT	CASSINRDFQLNSPLHF
TRBJ2-2	TRBV12-3/TRBV12-4	NA	NA	TGTGCCAGCAGTTCAGATAGCGCCGGGGAGCTGTTTTTT	CASSSDSAGELFF
TRBJ2-2	TRBV24-1	NA	NA	TGTGCCACCAATCCAGCGGACGGAACCGGGGAGCTGTTTTTT	CATNPADGTGELFF
TRBJ2-1	TRBV6-2/TRBV6-3	NA	NA	TGTGCCAGCAGTTACGACTCGGGCAGGGCTCTTTACAATGAGCAGTTCTTC	CASSYDSGRALYNEQFF
TRBJ1-1	TRBV9	TRBD1	NA	TGTGCCAGCAGCGGTCGCGTAGGGGGCGAGAACACTGAAGCTTTCTTT	CASSGRVGGENTEAFF
TRBJ2-5	TRBV3-1/TRBV3-2	TRBD1	NA	TGTGCCAGCAGCCAAGCATCGACAGGGACAGAGACCCAGTACTTC	CASSQASTGTETQYF
TRBJ2-3	TRBV14	NA	NA	TGTGCCAGCAGCCAAGTTATAAGAGGGGATACGCAGTATTTT	CASSQVIRGDTQYF
TRBJ2-2	TRBV5-1	NA	NA	TGCGCCAGCAGCATTCAGGGAGGTGTGGGCACCGGGGAGCTGTTTTTT	CASSIQGGVGTGELFF
TRBJ1-3	TRBV24-1	NA	NA	TGTGCCACCAGTGACTCGTCCCCCGGAAACACCATATATTTT	CATSDSSPGNTIYF
TRBJ2-4	TRBV21-1	NA	NA	TGTGCCAGGGACCCAGCGGGTGCCAAAAACATTCAGTACTTC	CARDPAGAKNIQYF
TRBJ1-2	TRBV6-2/TRBV6-3	TRBD1	NA	TGTGCCAGCAGTTACACTCCGGGACAGCAAAGGGAGTATGGCTACACCTTC	CASSYTPGQQREYGYTF
TRBJ2-5	TRBV9	NA	NA	TGTGCCAGCAGCACCCTTGACGGGATTCAGGAGACCCAGTACTTC	CASSTLDGIQETQYF
TRBJ2-3	TRBV19	TRBD2	NA	TGTGCCAGTAGTATAGCGACTAGCGGGTCGACAGATACGCAGTATTTT	CASSIATSGSTDTQYF
TRBJ2-5	TRBV10-3	TRBD1	NA	TGTGCCATCAGGGGGGACAGGGGCAACCAAGAGACCCAGTACTTC	CAIRGDRGNQETQYF
TRBJ2-3	TRBV19	TRBD2	once	TGTGCCAGTAGTAGCCGTCTAGCGGGGGGAATAGATACGCAGTATTTT	CASSSRLAGGIDTQYF
TRBJ1-5	TRBV11-2	TRBD1	NA	TGTGCCAGCAGCCCGGGGACAGGGATTTTTACGTCGCAGCCCCAGCATTTT	CASSPGTGIFTSQPQHF
TRBJ2-1	TRBV28	NA	NA	TGTGCCAGCGGAGGTTTCGGGGTTACCAATGAGCAGTTCTTC	CASGGFGVTNEQFF
TRBJ2-7	TRBV7-2	TRBD2	NA	TGTGCCAGCAGCTTAGATGGCGGGGGGACACCCTACGAGCAGTACTTC	CASSLDGGGTPYEQYF
TRBJ2-5	TRBV29-1	TRBD2	NA	TGCAGCGTTGGTCCTAGCGGGGGGGGGACCCAGTACTTC	CSVGPSGGGTQYF
TRBJ1-4	TRBV11-2	TRBD1	NA	TGTGCCAGCAGCTTTTCGACAGGGGGCAAGGAACTGTTTTTT	CASSFSTGGKELFF
TRBJ1-6	TRBV4-3	NA	few	TGCGCCAGCAGCCAATCACCCCTCTCGAGGCAGGGCGGTAAGGATTCACCCCTCCACTTT	CASSQSPLSRQGGKDSPLHF
TRBJ2-5	TRBV6-5	NA	NA	TGTGCCAGCAGTTACTCAGCCAGGGCAAAGGAGACCCAGTACTTC	CASSYSARAKETQYF
TRBJ2-3	TRBV3-1/TRBV3-2	NA	NA	TGTGCCAGCAGCCCGGGGGGCGGGAGAACAGATACGCAGTATTTT	CASSPGGGRTDTQYF
TRBJ2-1	TRBV7-7	TRBD2	few	TGTGCCAGCAGTCATAACTCGGGGGGGAGTAATGAGCAGTTCTTC	CASSHNSGGSNEQFF
TRBJ1-2	TRBV12-3/TRBV12-4	NA	NA	TGTGCCAGCAGTTTTCGGGGGGACTATGGCTACACCTTC	CASSFRGDYGYTF
TRBJ2-5	TRBV25-1	NA	NA	TGTGCCAGCAGTGAATCCGGGTCCAAGGCGACCCAGTACTTC	CASSESGSKATQYF
TRBJ2-5	TRBV4-1	TRBD1	NA	TGCGCCAGCAGCCAAGTACTGGGACAGGGACAAGAGACCCAGTACTTC	CASSQVLGQGQETQYF
TRBJ2-3	TRBV24-1	TRBD1	NA	TGTGCCACCAGTGGAGGGGGCAGGCCCCCAGCAGATACGCAGTATTTT	CATSGGGRPPADTQYF
TRBJ2-1	TRBV5-1	TRBD2	NA	TGCGCCAGCAGCTTGGTTTTGCTAGCGGTTTCCTACAATGAGCAGTTCTTC	CASSLVLLAVSYNEQFF
TRBJ2-5	TRBV6-2/TRBV6-3	NA	NA	TGTGCCAGCAGTTACCCCACAGGAGGGGAGACCCAGTACTTC	CASSYPTGGETQYF
TRBJ2-1	TRBV28	TRBD2	NA	TGTGCCAGCAGTAGAAGATTAGGGACTAGCGGCCACAATGAGCAGTTCTTC	CASSRRLGTSGHNEQFF
TRBJ2-3	TRBV5-6	NA	NA	TGTGCCAGCAGACCCCTCCCGACAGGACCCGCCAGAGAGCAGTATTTT	CASRPLPTGPAREQYF
TRBJ1-1	TRBV30	NA	NA	TGTGCCTGGAGTGTAACGGGGGGGACTGAAGCTTTCTTT	CAWSVTGGTEAFF
TRBJ2-3	TRBV25-1	NA	NA	TGTGCCAGCAGTGAATATCTTCAGGGGCGGAGGTCAGATACGCAGTATTTT	CASSEYLQGRRSDTQYF
TRBJ1-1	TRBV14	NA	NA	TGTGCCAGCAGCCTTAGCATGAACACTGAAGCTTTCTTT	CASSLSMNTEAFF
TRBJ2-5	TRBV10-3	NA	once	TGTGCCATCAGTGGTAATAACCAAGAGACCCAGTACTTC	CAISGNNQETQYF
TRBJ2-7	TRBV12-5	NA	NA	TGTGCTAGTGGGGCCTTTCTAGTCGGAGAATCCTACGAGCAGTACTTC	CASGAFLVGESYEQYF
TRBJ1-2	TRBV28	NA	NA	TGTGCCAGCAGTCCCCCCCACGAGGGATATGGCTACACCTTC	CASSPPHEGYGYTF
TRBJ1-4	TRBV7-2	TRBD1	NA	TGTGCCAGCAGCCCGGGACAGGGGGGGATTAGTGAAAAACTGTTTTTT	CASSPGQGGISEKLFF
TRBJ2-7	TRBV10-1	NA	few	TGCGCCAGCAGTCCCGGATTACAGTACGAGCAGTACTTC	CASSPGLQYEQYF
TRBJ2-2	TRBV4-3	NA	NA	TGCGCCAGCAGCCAAGTATGGGGGGGCGGGGCGAACACCGGGGAGCTGTTTTTT	CASSQVWGGGANTGELFF
TRBJ2-6	TRBV18	NA	NA	TGTGCCAGCTCACAATTGACAGGCGGCAGGGTCTCTGGGGCCAACGTCCTGACTTTC	CASSQLTGGRVSGANVLTF